This T cell receptor beta chain was captured by sequencing in a study of T cell responses to AZD1222 COVID-19 vaccine. After removal of 6 bases from V and 5 bases from J, the junction contained 3 bases not matched to a gene. The germline V gene has CDR1 SQVTM and CDR2 ANQGSEA. This CDR3 spans 11 amino acids. In the case of this clone: The antigen is undetermined.

Overall study findings and caveats: Researchers report vaccine-associated CD4 TCRs spanning spike, with dominance at 160-218 and 743-854.

Sequenced by immunoSEQ multiplex PCR; TCRdb stores in-frame clones only, minus some. Here the sample spans about 140,000 clones, approximately 89% being singletons. This rearrangement joins TRBV29-1 to TRBJ2-5; TRBD1 agrees at 7 bases. The source of this sequence is an adult who received the AZD1222 COVID-19 vaccine. The sequencing here drew on peripheral blood, taken 28 days after the second AZD1222 dose. Here the CDR3 reads CSVGTVETQYF. The CDR3 DNA follows: TGCAGCGTAGGGACAGTGGAGACCCAGTACTTC.